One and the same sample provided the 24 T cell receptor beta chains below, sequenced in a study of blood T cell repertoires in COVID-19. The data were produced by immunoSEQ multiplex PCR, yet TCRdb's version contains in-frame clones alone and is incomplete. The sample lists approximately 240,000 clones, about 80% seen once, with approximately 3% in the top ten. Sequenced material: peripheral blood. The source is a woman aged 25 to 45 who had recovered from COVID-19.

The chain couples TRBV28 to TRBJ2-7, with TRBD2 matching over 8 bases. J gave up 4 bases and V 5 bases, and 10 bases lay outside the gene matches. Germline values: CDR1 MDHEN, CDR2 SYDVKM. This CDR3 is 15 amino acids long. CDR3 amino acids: CASSTVGAGEYEQYF. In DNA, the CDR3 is TGTGCCAGCAGTACCGTTGGAGCGGGAGAGTACGAGCAGTACTTC.

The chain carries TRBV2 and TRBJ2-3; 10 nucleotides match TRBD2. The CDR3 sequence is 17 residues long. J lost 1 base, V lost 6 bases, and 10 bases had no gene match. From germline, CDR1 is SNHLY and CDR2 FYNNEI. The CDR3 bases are TGTGCCAGCAGGGCCCTAGCGGGAGATAGTGGCACAGATACGCAGTATTTT. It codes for CASRALAGDSGTDTQYF.

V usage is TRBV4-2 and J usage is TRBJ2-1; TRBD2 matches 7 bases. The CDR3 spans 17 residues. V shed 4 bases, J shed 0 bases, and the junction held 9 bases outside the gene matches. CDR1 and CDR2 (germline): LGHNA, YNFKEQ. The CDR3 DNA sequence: TGTGCCAGCAGCCCTGAGGTCGGGAGGTTCTCCTACAATGAGCAGTTCTTC. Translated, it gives CASSPEVGRFSYNEQFF.

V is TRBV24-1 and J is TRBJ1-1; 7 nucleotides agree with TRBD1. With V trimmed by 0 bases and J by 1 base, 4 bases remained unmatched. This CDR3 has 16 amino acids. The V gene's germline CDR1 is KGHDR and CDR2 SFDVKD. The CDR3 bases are TGTGCCACCAGTGATTTGAAGGGGGCACCGAACACTGAAGCTTTCTTT. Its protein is CATSDLKGAPNTEAFF.

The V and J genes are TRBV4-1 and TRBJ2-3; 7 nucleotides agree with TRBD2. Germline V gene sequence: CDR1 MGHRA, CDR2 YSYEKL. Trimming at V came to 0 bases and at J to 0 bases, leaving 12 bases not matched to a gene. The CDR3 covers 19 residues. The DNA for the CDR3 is TGCGCCAGCAGCCAAGATGGCGGGAGCTTGAGGGCTAGCACAGATACGCAGTATTTT. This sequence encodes CASSQDGGSLRASTDTQYF.

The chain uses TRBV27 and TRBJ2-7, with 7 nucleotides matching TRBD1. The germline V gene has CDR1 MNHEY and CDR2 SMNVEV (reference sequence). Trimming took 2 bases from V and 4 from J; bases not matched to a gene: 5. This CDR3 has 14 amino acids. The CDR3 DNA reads TGTGCCAGCAGTTTAAACCCGGACAGGTACGAGCAGTACTTC. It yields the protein CASSLNPDRYEQYF.

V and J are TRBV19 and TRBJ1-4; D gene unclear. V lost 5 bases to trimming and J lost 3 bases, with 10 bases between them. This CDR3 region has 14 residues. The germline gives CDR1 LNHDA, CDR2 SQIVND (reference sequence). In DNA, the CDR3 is TGTGCCAGTAGTGCCAGGACTCCTAATGAAAAACTGTTTTTT. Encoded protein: CASSARTPNEKLFF.

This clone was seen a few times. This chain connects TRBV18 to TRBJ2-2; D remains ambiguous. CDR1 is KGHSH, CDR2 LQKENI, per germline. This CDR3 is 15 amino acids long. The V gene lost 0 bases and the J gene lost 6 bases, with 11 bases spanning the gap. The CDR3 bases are TGTGCCAGCTCACCACCGTCGTGGAGCGCCGGGGAGCTGTTTTTT. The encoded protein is CASSPPSWSAGELFF.

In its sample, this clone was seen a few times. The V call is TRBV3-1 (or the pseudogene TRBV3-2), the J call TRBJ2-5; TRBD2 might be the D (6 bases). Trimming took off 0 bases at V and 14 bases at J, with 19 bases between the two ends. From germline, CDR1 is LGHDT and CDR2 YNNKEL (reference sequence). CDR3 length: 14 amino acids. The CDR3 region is CASSQESRDSTPYF. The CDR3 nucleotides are TGTGCCAGCAGCCAAGAGTCTAGGGACTCCACCCCCTACTTC.

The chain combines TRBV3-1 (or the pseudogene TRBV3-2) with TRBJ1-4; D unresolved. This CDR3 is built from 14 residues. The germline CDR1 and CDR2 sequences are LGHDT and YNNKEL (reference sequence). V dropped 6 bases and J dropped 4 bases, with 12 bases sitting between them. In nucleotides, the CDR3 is TGTGCCAGCAGGTACGACGGAGATAATGAAAAACTGTTTTTT. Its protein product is CASRYDGDNEKLFF.

CDR3 sequence: CASSARTGWTNQPQHF. As DNA, the CDR3 is TGTGCCAGCAGTGCTCGGACAGGGTGGACCAATCAGCCCCAGCATTTT. The chain uses TRBV28 and TRBJ1-5; 8 positions agree with TRBD1. CDR3 length: 16 amino acids. The J segment lost 3 bases and the V segment lost 5 bases, leaving 9 bases of the junction unmatched. Germline CDR1 is MDHEN and CDR2 is SYDVKM.

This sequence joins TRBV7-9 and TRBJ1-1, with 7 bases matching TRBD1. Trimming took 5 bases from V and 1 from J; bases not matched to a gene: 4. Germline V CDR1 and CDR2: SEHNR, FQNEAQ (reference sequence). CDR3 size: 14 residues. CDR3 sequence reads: CASSEGARNTEAFF. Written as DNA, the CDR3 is TGTGCCAGCAGCGAGGGGGCGAGGAACACTGAAGCTTTCTTT.

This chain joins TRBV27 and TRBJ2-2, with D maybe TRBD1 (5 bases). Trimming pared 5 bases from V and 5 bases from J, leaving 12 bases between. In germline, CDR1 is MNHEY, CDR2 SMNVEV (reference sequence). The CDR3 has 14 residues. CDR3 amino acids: CASSPRQLTGELFF. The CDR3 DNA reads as TGTGCCAGCAGTCCCAGACAGCTTACCGGGGAGCTGTTTTTT.

The DNA for the CDR3 is TGTGCCAGCAGCGTAGCCAGCGGGGGGTACAATGAGCAGTTCTTC. Residues: CASSVASGGYNEQFF. The V call is TRBV9, the J call TRBJ2-1; 9 nucleotides agree with TRBD2. V trimming: 0 bases; J trimming: 4 bases; junction bases outside the gene matches: 2. Germline-derived CDR1 and CDR2 are SGDLS and YYNGEE. This CDR3 is built from 15 residues.

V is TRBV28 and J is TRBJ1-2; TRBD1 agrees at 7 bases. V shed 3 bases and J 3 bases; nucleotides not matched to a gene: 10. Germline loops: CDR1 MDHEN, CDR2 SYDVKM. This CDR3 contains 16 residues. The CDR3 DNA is TGTGCCAGCAGTTTCCCTGGACAGGTTGGGGACTATGGCTACACCTTC. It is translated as CASSFPGQVGDYGYTF.

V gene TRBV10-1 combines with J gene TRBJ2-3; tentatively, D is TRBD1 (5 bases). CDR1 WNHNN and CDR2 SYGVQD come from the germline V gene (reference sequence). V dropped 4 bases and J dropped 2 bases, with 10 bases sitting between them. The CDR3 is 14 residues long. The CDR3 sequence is CASSVRQLTDTQYF. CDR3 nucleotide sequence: TGCGCCAGCAGTGTCAGACAGCTCACAGATACGCAGTATTTT.

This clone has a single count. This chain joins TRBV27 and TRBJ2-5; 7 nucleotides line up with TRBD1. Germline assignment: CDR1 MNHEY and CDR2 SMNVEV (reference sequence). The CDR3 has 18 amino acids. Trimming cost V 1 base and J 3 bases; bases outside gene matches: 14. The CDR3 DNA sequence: TGTGCCAGCAGTTTATATTTCCCGATTCCGGGACAGAAAGAGACCCAGTACTTC. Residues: CASSLYFPIPGQKETQYF.

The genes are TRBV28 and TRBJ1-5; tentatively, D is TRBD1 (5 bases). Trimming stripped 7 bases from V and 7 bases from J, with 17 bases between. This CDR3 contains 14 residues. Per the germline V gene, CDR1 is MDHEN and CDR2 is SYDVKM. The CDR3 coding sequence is TGTGCCAGCAATTCCGGGAGGGGAAGGCAGCCCCAGCATTTT. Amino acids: CASNSGRGRQPQHF.

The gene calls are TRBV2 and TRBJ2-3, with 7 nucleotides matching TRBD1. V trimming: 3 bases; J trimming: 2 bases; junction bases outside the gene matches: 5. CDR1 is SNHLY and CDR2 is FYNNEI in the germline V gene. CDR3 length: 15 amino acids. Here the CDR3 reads CASSEGQPLTDTQYF. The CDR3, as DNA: TGTGCCAGCAGTGAGGGACAGCCCCTCACAGATACGCAGTATTTT.

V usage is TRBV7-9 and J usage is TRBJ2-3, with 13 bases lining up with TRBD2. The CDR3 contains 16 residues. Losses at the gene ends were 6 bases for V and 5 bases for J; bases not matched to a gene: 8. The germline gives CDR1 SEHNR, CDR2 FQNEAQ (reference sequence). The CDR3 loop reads CASRRTSGRGGDTQYF. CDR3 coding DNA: TGTGCCAGCAGACGGACTAGCGGGAGAGGCGGAGATACGCAGTATTTT.

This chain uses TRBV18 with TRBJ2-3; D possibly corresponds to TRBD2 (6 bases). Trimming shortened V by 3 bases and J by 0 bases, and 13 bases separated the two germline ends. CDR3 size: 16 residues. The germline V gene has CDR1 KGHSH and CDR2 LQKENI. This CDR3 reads CASSPRGGLSTDTQYF. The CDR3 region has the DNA TGTGCCAGCTCACCCCGTGGGGGACTTAGCACAGATACGCAGTATTTT.

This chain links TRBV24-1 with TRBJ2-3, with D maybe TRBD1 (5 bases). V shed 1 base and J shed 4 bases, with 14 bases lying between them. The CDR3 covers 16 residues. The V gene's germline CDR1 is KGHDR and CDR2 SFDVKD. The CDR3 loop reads CATSDLSRAPADTQYF. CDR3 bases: TGTGCCACCAGTGATTTAAGCAGGGCCCCTGCAGATACGCAGTATTTT.

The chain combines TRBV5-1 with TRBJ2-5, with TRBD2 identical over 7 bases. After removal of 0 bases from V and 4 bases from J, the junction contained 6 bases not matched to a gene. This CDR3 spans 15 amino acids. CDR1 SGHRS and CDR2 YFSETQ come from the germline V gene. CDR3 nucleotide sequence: TGCGCCAGCAGCTTGGTCGCGGGAGCGGGAGAGACCCAGTACTTC. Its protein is CASSLVAGAGETQYF.

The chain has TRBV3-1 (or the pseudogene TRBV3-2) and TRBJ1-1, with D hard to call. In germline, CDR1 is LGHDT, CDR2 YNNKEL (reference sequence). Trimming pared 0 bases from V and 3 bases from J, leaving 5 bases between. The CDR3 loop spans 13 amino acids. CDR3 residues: CASSQESYTEAFF. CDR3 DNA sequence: TGTGCCAGCAGCCAAGAGTCGTACACTGAAGCTTTCTTT.